This TCR beta chain was identified in a study of T-cell reconstitution after alpha-beta-depleted transplantation in children. V was shortened by 5 bases and J by 0 bases, with 16 bases between the two germline ends. CDR3 length equals 16 residues. CDR1 and CDR2 from the germline V gene are SGHKS and YYEKEE (reference sequence). This clonotype was recorded at least ten times. Its cognate antigen is unknown. Findings and caveats of the study: About two months after transplant, alpha-beta T cells reportedly came from several hundred expanded graft clones.

For TCRbeta, the library was prepared with unique molecular identifiers. TCRdb re-called the PCR reads through MiXCR, storing one row per CDR3 protein. Of 200,000 to 250,000 distinct CDR3 sequences in the sample, roughly a tenth were seen once. The specimen comprised PBMCs, sampled before TCRalphabeta/CD19-depleted stem cell transplant. The genes are TRBV5-5 and TRBJ2-3, with unresolved D. The receptor was derived from a child younger than two with acute myeloid leukemia, due to receive a stem cell transplant. The CDR3 here is CASSLPRTGSTDTQYF. The DNA of the CDR3 is TGTGCCAGCAGTTTGCCCCGGACCGGGAGCACAGATACGCAGTATTTT.